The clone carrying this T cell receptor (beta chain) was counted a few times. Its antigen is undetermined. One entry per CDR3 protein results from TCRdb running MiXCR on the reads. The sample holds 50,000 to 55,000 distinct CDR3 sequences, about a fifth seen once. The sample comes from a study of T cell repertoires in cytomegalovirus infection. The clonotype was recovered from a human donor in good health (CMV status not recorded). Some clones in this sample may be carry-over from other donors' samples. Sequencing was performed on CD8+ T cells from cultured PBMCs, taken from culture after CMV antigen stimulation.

In DNA, the CDR3 is TGTGCCAGCAGCCGGGGACAGGGTAGAGGGGAGCTGTTTTTT. Translation: CASSRGQGRGELFF. V is TRBV7-3 and J is TRBJ2-2; 9 bases are shared with TRBD1. V lost 5 bases and J lost 8; bases outside the gene matches: 6. CDR3 length: 14 residues. In germline, CDR1 is SGHTA, CDR2 FQGTGA.